A selection of T cell receptor beta chains follows, all from one sample in a study of early T cells in non-severe SARS-CoV-2 infection. TCRdb reanalysed the 5' RACE reads using MiXCR and keeps one entry per CDR3 protein. This repertoire shows roughly 83,000 distinct CDR3 sequences, approximately 12% found once; its top ten account for around 4.3%. The sequences come from whole blood, collected at baseline. These receptors all come from an adult who was a healthcare worker with PCR-confirmed SARS-CoV-2 infection or an uninfected control (not recorded which). CDR3s include the opening cysteine and the closing phenylalanine or tryptophan. D genes are given only for firm matches. Some rows have no size entry. The others give once, few or many, or a class for an expanded clone.

V gene,CDR3 length,clone size,D gene,J gene,CDR3 protein,CDR3 DNA
TRBV11-2,15,NA,NA,TRBJ2-2,CASSSQKAGIGELFF,TGTGCCAGCAGCTCCCAGAAGGCCGGAATCGGGGAGCTGTTTTTT
TRBV18,16,few,NA,TRBJ1-6,CASSPGTGPMNSPLHF,TGTGCCAGCTCACCGGGGACCGGACCGATGAATTCACCCCTCCACTTT
TRBV29-1,14,NA,NA,TRBJ1-1,CSVEGGIRNTEAFF,TGCAGCGTTGAAGGAGGGATTAGAAACACTGAAGCTTTCTTT
TRBV20-1,14,few,TRBD1,TRBJ2-2,CSASDRVNTGELFF,TGCAGTGCTAGCGACAGGGTAAACACCGGGGAGCTGTTTTTT
TRBV12-3/TRBV12-4,13,NA,NA,TRBJ2-2,CASSQYNTGELFF,TGTGCCAGCAGTCAATACAACACCGGGGAGCTGTTTTTT
TRBV4-1,17,NA,NA,TRBJ1-2,CASSQGGDPGGYYGYTF,TGCGCCAGCAGCCAGGGAGGGGATCCAGGAGGGTACTATGGCTACACCTTC
TRBV11-2,12,many,NA,TRBJ2-5,CASSPAIETQYF,TGTGCCAGCAGTCCGGCCATAGAGACCCAGTACTTC
TRBV6-5,10,NA,NA,TRBJ2-7,CASGRYEQYF,TGTGCCAGCGGCCGTTACGAGCAGTACTTC
TRBV2,14,few,NA,TRBJ1-6,CASRTGRAPSPLHF,TGTGCCAGCCGGACGGGCCGCGCTCCTTCACCCCTCCACTTT
TRBV5-5,17,NA,NA,TRBJ2-7,CASSPTTPGPNNYEQYF,TGTGCCAGCAGCCCAACAACACCGGGCCCTAATAACTACGAGCAGTACTTC
TRBV19,13,few,NA,TRBJ2-2,CAAQLMNTGELFF,TGTGCCGCCCAACTTATGAACACCGGGGAGCTGTTTTTT
TRBV4-1,17,few,NA,TRBJ1-5,CASSQDGPGSGNQPQHF,TGCGCCAGCAGCCAAGACGGGCCAGGGAGCGGCAATCAGCCCCAGCATTTT
TRBV7-7,14,many,TRBD1,TRBJ2-1,CASSPDRASQKQFF,TGTGCTAGCAGCCCTGACAGGGCAAGTCAAAAGCAGTTCTTC
TRBV24-1,15,many,NA,TRBJ2-3,CATSESGTRTDTQYF,TGTGCCACCAGTGAATCCGGGACACGCACAGATACGCAGTATTTT
TRBV5-1,13,NA,NA,TRBJ2-7,CASSRTDTYEQYF,TGCGCCAGCAGCCGGACAGATACCTACGAGCAGTACTTC
TRBV5-4,15,NA,NA,TRBJ1-6,CASSLNSLKLSPLHF,TGTGCCAGCAGCTTGAACAGCCTAAAGCTCTCACCCCTCCACTTT
TRBV28,13,NA,NA,TRBJ2-3,CASRTVNGDTQYF,TGTGCCAGCAGAACCGTAAACGGGGATACGCAGTATTTT
TRBV20-1,13,few,TRBD2,TRBJ2-4,CSANRLAGGLEYF,TGCAGTGCCAACCGACTAGCGGGAGGCCTAGAGTACTTC
TRBV20-1,15,few,NA,TRBJ1-5,CSAPVVRNSNQPQHF,TGCAGTGCCCCAGTGGTGAGGAATAGCAATCAGCCCCAGCATTTT
TRBV12-5,15,NA,NA,TRBJ2-6,CASLPNFSGANVLTF,TGTGCTAGTCTCCCGAACTTCTCTGGGGCCAACGTCCTGACTTTC
TRBV5-1,14,few,TRBD1,TRBJ2-5,CASFRDRVSETQYF,TGCGCCAGCTTTCGGGACAGGGTGTCAGAGACCCAGTACTTC
TRBV5-4,16,few,TRBD1,TRBJ1-1,CASSPDRGGMNTEAFF,TGTGCCAGCAGCCCGGACAGGGGCGGTATGAACACTGAAGCTTTCTTT
TRBV12-3/TRBV12-4,15,many,TRBD1,TRBJ2-5,CASSSGDRVGKTQYF,TGTGCCAGCAGTTCCGGGGACAGGGTTGGGAAGACCCAGTACTTC
TRBV28,14,NA,NA,TRBJ1-2,CASSFPPASYGYTF,TGTGCCAGCAGTTTCCCGCCCGCTAGCTATGGCTACACCTTC
TRBV2,15,few,TRBD1,TRBJ2-5,CASSEVTQGEETQYF,TGTGCCAGCAGTGAAGTCACACAGGGGGAAGAGACCCAGTACTTC
TRBV20-1,19,few,TRBD2,TRBJ2-3,CSARAYGREGRDPSDTQYF,TGCAGTGCTAGAGCCTATGGGCGGGAGGGCCGCGACCCCTCAGATACGCAGTATTTT
TRBV20-1,16,many,TRBD2,TRBJ2-1,CSAGTTSPSGYNEQFF,TGCAGTGCCGGGACTACCTCACCCTCCGGGTACAATGAGCAGTTCTTC
TRBV6-2/TRBV6-3,13,many,NA,TRBJ2-7,CASSYLGGYEQYF,TGTGCCAGCAGTTATCTTGGGGGGTACGAGCAGTACTTC
TRBV11-2,15,NA,NA,TRBJ1-1,CASRWVGQSNTEAFF,TGTGCCAGCAGATGGGTAGGGCAGTCGAACACTGAAGCTTTCTTT
TRBV4-1,17,NA,NA,TRBJ1-1,CASSQNGGLVTTSEAFF,TGCGCCAGCAGCCAGAACGGGGGATTGGTCACAACGTCTGAAGCTTTCTTT
TRBV7-9,16,few,NA,TRBJ2-5,CASSFRGRSDGETQYF,NA
TRBV20-1,11,NA,NA,TRBJ2-1,CSAGEAPEQFF,TGCAGTGCTGGGGAGGCCCCCGAGCAGTTCTTC
TRBV7-3,12,many,NA,TRBJ1-1,CASSQMNTEAFF,TGTGCCAGCAGCCAGATGAACACTGAAGCTTTCTTT
TRBV18,13,NA,NA,TRBJ1-1,CASSPPRVTEAFF,TGTGCCAGCTCACCACCCCGAGTTACTGAAGCTTTCTTT
TRBV18,13,NA,TRBD1,TRBJ1-2,CASSPGQNYGYTF,TGTGCCAGCTCACCGGGACAGAACTATGGCTACACCTTC
TRBV30,15,few,NA,TRBJ1-6,CAWKGRVAVDSPLHF,TGTGCCTGGAAGGGGAGGGTCGCTGTGGATTCACCCCTCCACTTT
TRBV14,15,NA,NA,TRBJ1-2,CASSQDSSWGYGYTF,TGTGCCAGCAGCCAAGATTCTTCCTGGGGCTATGGCTACACCTTC
TRBV20-1,14,NA,NA,TRBJ1-5,CSARGPGVNQPQHF,TGCAGTGCTAGAGGGCCGGGGGTCAATCAGCCCCAGCATTTT
TRBV12-3/TRBV12-4,11,few,NA,TRBJ2-1,CASSPGIEQFF,TGTGCCAGCAGTCCAGGGATTGAGCAGTTCTTC
TRBV9,13,few,NA,TRBJ1-2,CASSPSGAGGYTF,TGTGCCAGCAGCCCTAGCGGGGCCGGGGGCTACACCTTC
TRBV18,16,few,NA,TRBJ2-5,CASSQTSTAYQETQYF,TGTGCCAGCTCACAGACTTCCACAGCGTACCAAGAGACCCAGTACTTC
TRBV11-1,14,few,NA,TRBJ2-1,CASSSPSSGNEQFF,TGTGCCAGCAGCTCCCCCAGTTCTGGGAATGAGCAGTTCTTC
TRBV7-9,16,NA,NA,TRBJ2-1,CASSSNLRGGYNEQFF,TGTGCCAGCAGCTCCAACCTTAGGGGGGGATACAATGAGCAGTTCTTC
TRBV29-1,13,few,TRBD1,TRBJ1-1,CSVARQGKTEAFF,TGCAGCGTAGCCCGACAGGGAAAGACTGAAGCTTTCTTT
TRBV12-3/TRBV12-4,16,many,NA,TRBJ1-5,CASSPLGGRGNQPQHF,TGTGCCAGCAGTCCCCTGGGGGGGCGCGGCAATCAGCCCCAGCATTTT
TRBV5-6,18,many,TRBD1,TRBJ2-2,CASSSWSTGTGNTGELFF,TGTGCCAGCAGTTCCTGGAGTACCGGGACAGGGAACACCGGGGAGCTGTTTTTT
TRBV12-3/TRBV12-4,14,few,NA,TRBJ1-2,CASRTDRPNYGYTF,TGTGCCAGCAGAACAGACAGACCTAACTATGGCTACACCTTC
TRBV5-1,13,NA,NA,TRBJ2-7,CASRPSTGREQYF,TGCGCCAGCAGACCATCAACAGGGCGCGAGCAGTACTTC
TRBV20-1,14,NA,TRBD2,TRBJ2-2,CSASSGKGTGELFF,TGCAGTGCTAGCAGCGGGAAGGGCACCGGGGAGCTGTTTTTT
TRBV13,15,many,NA,TRBJ2-6,CASTRWDAGANVLTF,TGTGCCAGCACCAGATGGGATGCTGGGGCCAACGTCCTGACTTTC
TRBV3-1,14,few,TRBD1,TRBJ2-1,CASRGDRGWNEQFF,TGTGCCAGCAGGGGGGACAGGGGTTGGAATGAGCAGTTCTTC
TRBV7-2,14,many,NA,TRBJ1-1,CASSPGPLNTEAFF,TGTGCCAGCAGCCCCGGACCCCTGAACACTGAAGCTTTCTTT